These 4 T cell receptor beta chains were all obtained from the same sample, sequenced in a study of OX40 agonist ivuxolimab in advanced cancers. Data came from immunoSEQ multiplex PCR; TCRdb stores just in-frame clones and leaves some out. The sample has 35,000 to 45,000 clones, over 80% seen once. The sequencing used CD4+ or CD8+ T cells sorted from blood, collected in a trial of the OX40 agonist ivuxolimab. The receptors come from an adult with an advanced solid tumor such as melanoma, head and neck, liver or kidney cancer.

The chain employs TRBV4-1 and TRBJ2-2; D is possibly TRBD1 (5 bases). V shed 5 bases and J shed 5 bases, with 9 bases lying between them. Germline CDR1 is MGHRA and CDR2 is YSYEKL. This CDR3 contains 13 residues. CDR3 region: CASSVPGTGELFF. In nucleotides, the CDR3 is TGCGCCAGCAGCGTACCAGGGACCGGGGAGCTGTTTTTT.

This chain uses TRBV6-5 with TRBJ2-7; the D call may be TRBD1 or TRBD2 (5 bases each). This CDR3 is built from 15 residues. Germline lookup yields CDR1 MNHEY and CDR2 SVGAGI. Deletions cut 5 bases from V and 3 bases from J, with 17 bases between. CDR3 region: CASSGAERGLYEQYF. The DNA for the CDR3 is TGTGCCAGCAGTGGGGCGGAGAGGGGCCTCTACGAGCAGTACTTC.

This chain's CDR3 is CASSSGLGSGKTDTQYF. The CDR3 DNA reads TGTGCCAGCAGCTCGGGGTTAGGTAGCGGGAAAACAGATACGCAGTATTTT. This chain connects TRBV9 to TRBJ2-3, with TRBD2 matching over 8 bases. The CDR3 runs to 17 residues. Unmatched junction bases numbered 13, after V lost 4 bases and J lost 3 bases. Per germline, CDR1 SGDLS and CDR2 YYNGEE.

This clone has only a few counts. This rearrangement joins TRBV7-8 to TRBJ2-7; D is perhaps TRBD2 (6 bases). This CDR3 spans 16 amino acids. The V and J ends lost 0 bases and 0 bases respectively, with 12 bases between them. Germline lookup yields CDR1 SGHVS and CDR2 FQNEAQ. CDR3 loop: CASSLAISGSSYEQYF. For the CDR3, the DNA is TGTGCCAGCAGCTTAGCGATTAGCGGTTCCTCCTACGAGCAGTACTTC.